This note documents a single T cell receptor (beta chain) sequence. This sample was included in a study of T-cell memory formation after mild COVID-19. Each CDR3 protein is one row after TCRdb ran MiXCR on the 5' RACE reads. The repertoire includes roughly 150,000 distinct CDR3 sequences, about 15% of them detected once, and around 14% sits in the top ten. This CDR3 is 17 amino acids long. Germline assignment: CDR1 KGHDR and CDR2 SFDVKD. V lost 10 bases to trimming and J lost 9 bases; unmatched junction nucleotides: 14. The chain links TRBV24-1 to TRBJ2-1, with 16 bases identical to TRBD2. The specimen sequenced was PBMCs or a T cell subset sorted from them (not recorded which). The clonotype was recovered from an adult woman who had mild COVID-19 (a few samples of this study predate the infection). Cell type and time point are not known. The CDR3 region has the DNA TGTGCCACACAGGGACTAGCGGGAGGGCCCGCGTATAGTGAGCAGTTCTTC. Translation: CATQGLAGGPAYSEQFF.